The 8 T cell receptor beta chains below were found in one sample sequenced in a study of CD8+CD57+ T cells in acquired aplastic anemia. All sequencing subjects had displayed CD8+CD57+ cell expansion on flow cytometry. Genomic DNA templated the TCR beta VDJ and CDR3 profiling. TCRdb re-analysed the reads in MiXCR, keeping a single row per CDR3 protein. The table has 250,000 to 350,000 distinct CDR3 sequences, under 60% seen once. The source material was sorted CD4+, CD8+, or CD8+CD57+ T cells (not recorded which) from PBMCs. These receptors came from a human donor with aplastic anemia.

This clonotype was seen more than once but under ten times. The chain is built from TRBV2 and TRBJ2-7; 10 positions match TRBD1. Germline V gives CDR1 SNHLY, CDR2 FYNNEI. This CDR3 is built from 16 residues. J gave up 5 bases and V 0 bases, and 7 bases lay outside the gene matches. The CDR3 here is CASSEARGQGFNEQYF. Here the CDR3 DNA reads TGTGCCAGCAGTGAAGCGCGGGGACAGGGGTTTAACGAGCAGTACTTC.

This clonotype was detected a few times. The CDR3 is CASSLYRATDTQYF. The CDR3 region has the DNA TGTGCCAGCAGCTTGTACAGAGCCACAGATACGCAGTATTTT. This chain joins TRBV7-2 and TRBJ2-3; D unclear. This CDR3 has 14 residues. The germline V and J ends were trimmed by 3 bases and 2 bases, with 9 bases remaining between them. Germline V gene sequence: CDR1 SGHTA, CDR2 FQGNSA.

V gene TRBV5-1 combines with J gene TRBJ2-5; TRBD2 agrees at 15 bases. The junction had 8 bases not matched to a gene; V was cut back by 7 bases and J by 4 bases. CDR1 is SGHRS and CDR2 is YFSETQ in the germline V gene. The CDR3 is made up of 16 amino acids. CDR3 residues: CASRSGLAGGRETQYF. The CDR3 region has the DNA TGCGCCAGCCGTTCGGGACTAGCGGGAGGTCGAGAGACCCAGTACTTC.

Regarding this clonotype: An end of the junction does not agree with germline; a read error may underlie this. This chain connects TRBV5-1 to TRBJ2-2, with 10 positions matching TRBD1. The germline V gene has CDR1 SGHRS and CDR2 YFSETQ. The CDR3 has 15 residues. DNA of the CDR3: TGCGCTAGCAGCTTGGGGACAGGGGCTATCTATGAGCTGTTTTTT. Translation gives CASSLGTGAIYELFF.

There are many counts of this clonotype. J is TRBJ2-7 and V is TRBV7-8; 9 bases match TRBD2. V shed 4 bases, J shed 5 bases, and the junction held 9 bases outside the gene matches. Germline V gene sequence: CDR1 SGHVS, CDR2 FQNEAQ. CDR3 length: 15 residues. The CDR3 is CASSSAGTSHDEQYF. The CDR3 nucleotides read TGTGCCAGCAGCTCCGCCGGGACTAGCCATGACGAGCAGTACTTC.

This chain connects TRBV10-2 to TRBJ1-1; a possible D gene is TRBD1 (5 bases). Germline values: CDR1 WSHSY, CDR2 SAAADI. There are 15 residues in the CDR3. V lost 0 bases and J lost 4, with 12 bases in between. CDR3 in amino acids: CASSESSRGGTEAFF. The CDR3 nucleotides read TGCGCCAGCAGTGAGTCGTCGAGGGGAGGCACTGAAGCTTTCTTT.

About this clonotype itself: The conserved closing phenylalanine or tryptophan is absent in this CDR3, likely reflecting a read error. No DNA is shown, since the ends of the CDR3 on it are uncertain; the CDR3 is the one TCRdb lists. The chain couples TRBV10-3 to TRBJ1-2. CDR1 and CDR2 from the germline V gene are ENHRY and SYGVKD. The CDR3 extends over 12 residues, inclusive of both ends. This chain's CDR3 is CAISRGDRGCTV.

In its sample, this clonotype was seen a few times. The chain carries TRBV6-1 and TRBJ2-1, with a weak D call TRBD1 (6 bases). The germline V gene encodes CDR1 MNHNS and CDR2 SASEGT. The length of the CDR3 is 14 residues. V shed 6 bases and J shed 5 bases, with 14 bases lying between them. The CDR3 spells CASSYQGTNNEQFF. The CDR3, as DNA: TGTGCCAGCAGCTACCAGGGGACGAACAATGAGCAGTTCTTC.